Included here is one T cell receptor (beta chain) sequence, with context. Libraries were prepared by immunoSEQ multiplex PCR; TCRdb keeps only in-frame clonotypes and omits some of them. The sample carries about 44,000 clones, 80% to 90% recorded once. These data originate in a study of blood T cell repertoires in COVID-19. Overall study: PBMCs, B-cell-depleted T cells, or T cells were the source of the cDNA or gDNA that made up the material.

CDR1 is MNHEY, CDR2 SVGAGI, per germline. Trimming stripped 0 bases from V and 0 bases from J, with 9 bases between. The CDR3 loop spans 15 amino acids. What was sequenced was peripheral blood. The rearrangement joins TRBV6-5 to TRBJ2-7; a possible D gene is TRBD2 (5 bases). The sequence was collected from a woman in her thirties or forties with acute or convalescent COVID-19. The CDR3 loop reads CASSYSRTFSYEQYF. In nucleotides, the CDR3 is TGTGCCAGCAGTTACTCGAGGACTTTCTCCTACGAGCAGTACTTC.